This T cell receptor beta chain was profiled in a study of shared clonotypes between healthy human individuals. Study-level points and caveats: Clonotypes not shared had lower generation probabilities than those common to all four donors. Larger estimated richness was generally recorded for naive subsets relative to memory subsets.

The CDR3 is 12 amino acids. CDR1 and CDR2 from the germline V gene are ENHRY and SYGVKD. V lost 0 bases and J 5 bases, leaving 5 bases between the germline ends. Evenly divided among several immunoSEQ plates was the genomic DNA of each subset. Clones were read by immunoSEQ multiplex PCR, and TCRdb kept only the in-frame ones, dropping some. The table lists 640,000 or so clones, approximately 75% of them singletons, with 1.8% in the top ten. Ten or more counts support this clone. The antigen is undetermined. The source material was memory CD4+ T cells sorted from blood. Subset here: CD45RA-negative fraction. The V and J genes are TRBV10-3 and TRBJ2-7; D remains unclear. The origin of this receptor is a young woman in good health. This CDR3 is CAISESGNEQYF. Written as DNA, the CDR3 is TGTGCCATCAGTGAGTCTGGGAACGAGCAGTACTTC.